The 22 T cell receptor beta chains in this list originate from one sample, sequenced in a study of T-cell reconstitution after alpha-beta-depleted transplantation in children (dated by TCRdb to 2015 to 2016). The treatment or condition label, read with the paper, signifies: allogeneic hematopoietic cell transplantation with graft depleted of TCRalphabeta T cells and CD19 B cells. Library creation used PCR. The sequencer was an Illumina HiSeq 2500. TCR libraries were prepared with molecular barcoding, using unique molecular identifiers to normalize TCRbeta repertoire quantification. The public reads were reprocessed in TCRdb via fastp at Q25 and MiXCR, keeping in-frame beta chains. Here each entry gathers all rows of one CDR3 protein and keeps the most common genes and DNA. The sample table shows 200,000 to 250,000 distinct CDR3 sequences, and 7% to 9% are seen once. The ten largest clones capture less than 40% of the sample.

The source was PBMCs, mostly from graft donor cells, collected 360 days after TCRalphabeta/CD19-depleted stem cell transplant. The receptors here all came from a male patient between 2 and 9 years old who had a stem cell transplant for acute myeloid leukemia, so the T cells may come from the graft donor.

The chain has TRBV20-1 and TRBJ1-1, with 8 bases fitting TRBD1. Germline V gives CDR1 DFQATT, CDR2 SNEGSKA (reference sequence). With 1 base clipped from V and 1 base from J, the junction kept 11 bases outside the gene matches. This CDR3 has 17 amino acids. CDR3 region: CSARGPGQGGGNTEAFF. The DNA of the CDR3 is TGCAGTGCTAGAGGCCCCGGACAGGGTGGGGGGAACACTGAAGCTTTCTTT.

The V gene is TRBV5-1, the J gene TRBJ2-5; tentative D call: TRBD1 (5 bases). Germline CDR1 SGHRS, CDR2 YFSETQ. The V end lost 3 bases, the J end lost 1 base, and 10 bases lay between the germline ends. The CDR3 sequence is 14 residues long. The CDR3 bases are TGCGCCAGCAGCTGGGGCACAGTCCAAGAGACCCAGTACTTC. Translated, it gives CASSWGTVQETQYF.

The table lists this clonotype with many counts. The chain combines TRBV7-2 with TRBJ2-3; 10 bases agree with TRBD2. J lost 5 bases, V lost 0 bases, and 11 bases had no gene match. CDR1 and CDR2 (germline): SGHTA, FQGNSA. The length of the CDR3 is 18 residues. CDR3 loop: CASSLAVLAGGSGDTQYF. Written as DNA, the CDR3 is TGTGCCAGCAGCTTAGCGGTTTTAGCGGGAGGATCGGGAGATACGCAGTATTTT. Filled out from reference TRBV7-2 and TRBJ2-3, the complete variable domain reads GAGVSQSPSNKVTEKGKDVELRCDPISGHTALYWYRQSLGQGLEFLIYFQGNSAPDKSGLPSDRFSAERTGGSVSTLTIQRTQQEDSAVYLCASSLAVLAGGSGDTQYFGPGTRLTVL.

This clonotype was seen only a few times. This chain connects TRBV12-3 or TRBV12-4 to TRBJ2-7; no definite D call. V lost 2 bases and J lost 5, with 10 bases in between. CDR3 length equals 13 residues. The CDR3 here is CASSLRAQDEQYF. CDR3 nucleotide sequence: TGTGCCAGCAGTTTAAGGGCGCAGGACGAGCAGTACTTC.

The chain combines TRBV29-1 with TRBJ2-1; the match to TRBD1 covers 7 bases. The V gene's germline CDR1 is SQVTM and CDR2 ANQGSEA. V lost 7 bases and J lost 10; bases outside the gene matches: 16. The CDR3 consists of 14 residues. The CDR3 DNA is TGCAGCGGGATGACAGGGCCCCTAGACGGGGAGCAGTTCTTC. The encoded protein is CSGMTGPLDGEQFF.

This clonotype was detected ten times or more. The chain has TRBV5-5 and TRBJ1-2; D unresolved. CDR3 length: 13 amino acids. The germline V and J ends were trimmed by 4 bases and 1 base, with 8 bases remaining between them. Germline V gene data show CDR1 as SGHKS and CDR2 as YYEKEE (reference sequence). The CDR3 loop reads CASSIGSNYGYTF. The DNA of the CDR3 is TGTGCCAGCAGCATTGGAAGTAACTATGGCTACACCTTC.

This clonotype was seen many times. The chain carries TRBV29-1 and TRBJ2-1, with TRBD1 matching over 7 bases. Looked up from germline, CDR1 is SQVTM and CDR2 is ANQGSEA. This CDR3 has 17 amino acids. Germline trimming cut 0 bases from V and 3 bases from J; bases unmatched to any gene: 11. The CDR3 DNA follows: TGCAGCGTTGAAGAGATTCGGACAGGACGGGTCTACAATGAGCAGTTCTTC. Its protein is CSVEEIRTGRVYNEQFF.

The V gene is TRBV6-4, the J gene TRBJ2-1, with 11 bases fitting TRBD1. J lost 7 bases, V lost 2 bases, and 4 bases had no gene match. The CDR3 loop spans 15 amino acids. The germline CDR1 and CDR2 sequences are MRHNA and SNTAGT. CDR3 bases: TGTGCCAGCAGTGACCTGGGACAGGGGGGAAATGAGCAGTTCTTC. As protein: CASSDLGQGGNEQFF.

This clonotype came up a few times. This rearrangement joins TRBV29-1 to TRBJ2-7; 8 bases match TRBD1. The CDR3 loop spans 14 amino acids. CDR1 and CDR2 from the germline V gene are SQVTM and ANQGSEA. Trimming at V came to 2 bases and at J to 5 bases, leaving 8 bases not matched to a gene. The CDR3 bases are TGCAGCGTTGAAACCCCACAGGGGGGCCACGAGCAGTACTTC. Protein sequence: CSVETPQGGHEQYF.

This chain joins TRBV7-6 and TRBJ2-7; TRBD1 or TRBD2 may be the D gene (5 bases each). Trimming shortened V by 7 bases and J by 7 bases, and 20 bases separated the two germline ends. The CDR3 spans 14 residues. Germline loops: CDR1 SGHVS, CDR2 FNYEAQ. Written as DNA, the CDR3 is TGTGCCAGCACTACGGGCACAGGCACGGGGGAGCAGTACGTC. This translates into CASTTGTGTGEQYV.

This clonotype occurred many times. The V gene is TRBV25-1, the J gene TRBJ2-2, with D tentatively TRBD1 (6 bases). The CDR3 contains 14 residues. Germline V CDR1 and CDR2: MGHDK, SYGVNS. The germline V and J ends were trimmed by 2 bases and 5 bases, with 9 bases remaining between them. The CDR3 bases are TGTGCCAGCAGTGAAAACAGGGAGACCGGGGAGCTGTTTTTT. Translated, it gives CASSENRETGELFF.

There are many counts of this clonotype. This chain links TRBV5-6 with TRBJ2-1, with D unclear. The CDR3 sequence is 12 residues long. CDR1 and CDR2 from the germline V gene are SGHDT and YYEEEE. Trimming cost V 8 bases and J 3 bases, with 9 bases left between them. CDR3 sequence: CARKPGYNEQFF. The CDR3 DNA reads as TGTGCCAGAAAACCGGGCTACAATGAGCAGTTCTTC.

This clonotype was detected only a few times. The V call is TRBV24-1, the J call TRBJ2-3; D may be TRBD2 (6 bases). This CDR3 is built from 15 residues. The germline CDR1 and CDR2 sequences are KGHDR and SFDVKD. Deletions cut 5 bases from V and 2 bases from J, with 13 bases between. CDR3 amino acids: CATSGPGLLTDTQYF. The CDR3 nucleotides read TGTGCCACCAGTGGCCCGGGACTTCTCACAGATACGCAGTATTTT.

In its sample, this clonotype was seen many times. The chain recombines TRBV5-1 with TRBJ2-5; D is uncertain. Per germline, CDR1 SGHRS and CDR2 YFSETQ. The CDR3 extends over 12 amino acids. Trimming removed 4 bases at V and 5 bases at J, with 9 bases between. CDR3 sequence reads: CASSRDLETQYF. The CDR3 bases are TGCGCCAGCAGCAGGGATCTGGAGACCCAGTACTTC.

The chain links TRBV6-2 or TRBV6-3 to TRBJ1-1; D is possibly TRBD1 (6 bases). The V and J ends lost 6 bases and 1 base respectively, with 18 bases between them. This CDR3 spans 16 amino acids. The germline gives CDR1 MNHEY, CDR2 SVGEGT. The CDR3 spells CASRWLWGGQNTEAFF. The CDR3 DNA reads as TGTGCCAGCAGATGGCTTTGGGGGGGACAGAACACTGAAGCTTTCTTT.

This clonotype has a count of ten or more. This rearrangement joins TRBV20-1 to TRBJ2-1; D is uncertain. The germline V gene encodes CDR1 DFQATT and CDR2 SNEGSKA (reference sequence). The length of the CDR3 is 15 residues. The V end was cut by 5 bases, the J end by 3 bases, with 17 bases between. The CDR3 coding sequence is TGCAGTGCTCCCAGCAGTGGTTCAGGCTACAATGAGCAGTTCTTC. Its translation: CSAPSSGSGYNEQFF.

The chain recombines TRBV29-1 with TRBJ2-5; TRBD1 might be the D (5 bases). The CDR3 is 13 amino acids. Germline V gene data show CDR1 as SQVTM and CDR2 as ANQGSEA. Trimming left V 2 bases short and J 7 bases short, with 14 bases between. The CDR3 bases are TGCAGCGTTGAAACTCAGGACACGGGGACCCAGTACTTC. Translated: CSVETQDTGTQYF.

This clonotype was recorded many times. The chain uses TRBV5-1 and TRBJ2-5; TRBD1 matches 8 bases. Trimming removed 3 bases from V and 4 bases from J; junction bases left unmatched: 2. Germline loops: CDR1 SGHRS, CDR2 YFSETQ. This CDR3 has 13 residues. The CDR3 nucleotides are TGCGCCAGCAGCTCAGGACAGGGAGAGACCCAGTACTTC. Its translation: CASSSGQGETQYF.

This clonotype was seen only a few times. The limits of the CDR3 on the DNA are not certain, so only TCRdb's listed CDR3 is given. The chain links TRBV14 to TRBJ2-1. CDR1 and CDR2 (germline): SGHDN, FVKESK. The CDR3 comprises 13 residues, both ends counted. This chain's CDR3 is CASSTSTYNEQFF.

This chain joins TRBV7-6 and TRBJ2-7, with TRBD1 matching 7 bases. The CDR3 is 13 residues long. V was pared by 1 base and J by 5 bases, with 2 bases of the junction left unmatched. Germline V lookup: CDR1 SGHVS, CDR2 FNYEAQ. The CDR3 DNA is TGTGCCAGCAGCTTAGGACAGGGAGACGAGCAGTACGTC. Encoded protein: CASSLGQGDEQYV.

This clonotype has at least ten counts. The chain employs TRBV12-3 or TRBV12-4 and TRBJ2-4, with TRBD1 matching 8 bases. The CDR3 extends over 18 amino acids. V dropped 4 bases and J dropped 2; count of bases not matched to a gene: 13. This chain's CDR3 is CASSSVSGGVVTKNIQYF. The CDR3 bases are TGTGCCAGCAGTTCCGTCTCAGGGGGCGTAGTGACCAAAAACATTCAGTACTTC.

The table lists this clonotype with a few counts. V usage is TRBV4-2 and J usage is TRBJ2-1; D might be TRBD1 (6 bases). V lost 0 bases to trimming and J lost 3 bases, with 18 bases between them. CDR3 length: 18 amino acids. CDR1 is LGHNA, CDR2 YNFKEQ, per germline. The CDR3 bases are TGTGCCAGCAGCCAAGATCCGGGACACATCTGGGGCTACAATGAGCAGTTCTTC. Encoded protein: CASSQDPGHIWGYNEQFF.